What follows are 8 T cell receptor beta chains derived from one specimen sequenced in a study of radiation and T cells in renal cell carcinoma (dated by TCRdb to 2020 to 2021). Library preparation used the immunoSEQ multiplex PCR assay. Here the immuneACCESS table is served through TCRdb, limited to in-frame sequences with V and J called. Missing clones are a known gap in these copies; in checked studies unresolved V genes cover under half, and the rest lacks a known reason. The sample table shows around 120,000 clones, and 75% to 90% are seen once. 1.5% to 2% of the sample rests with the top ten. In light of the paper, this sample's time point label describes: blood 2 weeks post-SBRT. The intended sense of this specimen's treatment or condition label: 15 Gy SBRT to primary tumor, nephrectomy 4 weeks later. The specimen was blood, collected from a patient whose treatment included radiotherapy and nephrectomy. These receptor sequences come from a woman aged 60-75 years with renal cell carcinoma.

The CDR3 DNA reads TGCGCCAGCAGCGCAAGCGGGGGGGCCTACGAGCAGTACTTC. The encoded protein is CASSASGGAYEQYF. The rearrangement joins TRBV5-1 to TRBJ2-7; 10 nucleotides match TRBD2. The germline V gene encodes CDR1 SGHRS and CDR2 YFSETQ. The ends lost 4 bases at V and 2 bases at J; junction bases unmatched: 3. The CDR3 runs to 14 residues.

V usage is TRBV6-1 and J usage is TRBJ1-5; D gene ambiguous. The CDR3 contains 14 residues. The germline V gene has CDR1 MNHNS and CDR2 SASEGT. Trimming left V 4 bases short and J 5 bases short, with 12 bases between. The CDR3, as DNA: TGTGCCAGCAGTGCAGGACCGATAGATCAGCCCCAGCATTTT. As protein: CASSAGPIDQPQHF.

This clone appeared a single time. This sequence joins TRBV5-1 and TRBJ1-3; D uncertain. Germline-derived CDR1 and CDR2 are SGHRS and YFSETQ. V gave up 4 bases and J gave up 1 base, with 9 bases separating them. The length of the CDR3 is 14 residues. DNA for the CDR3: TGCGCCAGCAGCCCGGCAACTTCTGGAAACACCATATATTTT. Protein sequence: CASSPATSGNTIYF.

A few counts support this clone. J is TRBJ1-1 and V is TRBV9; D is uncertain. The CDR3 sequence is 13 residues long. Germline V CDR1 and CDR2: SGDLS, YYNGEE. Trimming left V 4 bases short and J 5 bases short, with 12 bases between. The CDR3 bases are TGTGCCAGCAGCAAAGGGTTTGGGACTGAAGCTTTCTTT. This sequence encodes CASSKGFGTEAFF.

This clone was counted only a few times. Written as DNA, the CDR3 is TGTGCCCGCCTCCGAGGGACGACTGAAGCTTTCTTT. This translates into CARLRGTTEAFF. The chain joins TRBV30 to TRBJ1-1, with D possibly being TRBD1 (5 bases). The CDR3 contains 12 residues. The ends were cut back, 8 bases at V and 5 bases at J, with 15 bases in the middle. The germline CDR1 and CDR2 sequences are GTSNPN and SVGIG (reference sequence). Looking up the rest from reference TRBV30 and TRBJ1-1 gives the full variable domain: SQTIHQWPATLVQPVGSPLSLECTVEGTSNPNLYWYRQAAGRGLQLLFYSVGIGQISSEVPQNLSASRPQDRQFILSSKKLLLSDSGFYLCARLRGTTEAFFGQGTRLTVV.

The chain is built from TRBV9 and TRBJ1-2; D is possibly TRBD1 (6 bases). Germline loops: CDR1 SGDLS, CDR2 YYNGEE. V was clipped by 3 bases and J by 0 bases, with 12 bases between them. The CDR3 runs to 15 residues. In DNA, the CDR3 is TGTGCCAGCAGCGAGGTCGGACAGTCTAACTATGGCTACACCTTC. It encodes CASSEVGQSNYGYTF.

This clone was detected only once. DNA of the CDR3: TGCGCCAGCAGCTTTCAGGGCCTTTTAACCGGGGAGCTGTTTTTT. This translates into CASSFQGLLTGELFF. V gene TRBV5-1 combines with J gene TRBJ2-2; perhaps TRBD1 as D (5 bases). Trimming removed 2 bases from V and 5 bases from J, with 13 bases in between. Germline V lookup: CDR1 SGHRS, CDR2 YFSETQ. The CDR3 loop spans 15 amino acids. Combining the CDR3 with reference TRBV5-1 and TRBJ2-2 gives the whole variable domain KAGVTQTPRYLIKTRGQQVTLSCSPISGHRSVSWYQQTPGQGLQFLFEYFSETQRNKGNFPGRFSGRQFSNSRSEMNVSTLELGDSALYLCASSFQGLLTGELFFGEGSRLTVL.

The V call is TRBV4-1, the J call TRBJ1-6; D remains ambiguous. The V and J ends lost 6 bases and 0 bases respectively, with 9 bases between them. Germline lookup yields CDR1 MGHRA and CDR2 YSYEKL. The length of the CDR3 is 15 residues. CDR3 sequence (DNA): TGCGCCAGCAGGTCGGAAAGCTCCTATAATTCACCCCTCCACTTT. Protein product: CASRSESSYNSPLHF.